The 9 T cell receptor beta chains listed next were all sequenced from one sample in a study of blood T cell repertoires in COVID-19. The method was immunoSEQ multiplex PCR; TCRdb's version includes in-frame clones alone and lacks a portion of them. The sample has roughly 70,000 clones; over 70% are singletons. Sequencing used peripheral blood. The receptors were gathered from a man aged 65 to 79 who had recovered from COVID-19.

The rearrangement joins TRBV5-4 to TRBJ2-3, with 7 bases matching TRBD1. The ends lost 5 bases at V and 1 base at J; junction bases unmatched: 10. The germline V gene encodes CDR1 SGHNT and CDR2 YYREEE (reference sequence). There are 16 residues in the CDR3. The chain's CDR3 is CASSYLTGARTDTQYF. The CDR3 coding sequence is TGTGCCAGCAGTTATTTAACAGGGGCCCGCACAGATACGCAGTATTTT.

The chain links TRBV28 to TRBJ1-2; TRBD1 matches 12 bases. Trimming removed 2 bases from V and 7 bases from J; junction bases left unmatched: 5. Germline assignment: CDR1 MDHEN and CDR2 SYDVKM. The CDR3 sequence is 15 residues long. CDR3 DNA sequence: TGTGCCAGCAGTTTAGGGACAGGGGGCTTGAGTGGCTACACCTTC. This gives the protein CASSLGTGGLSGYTF.

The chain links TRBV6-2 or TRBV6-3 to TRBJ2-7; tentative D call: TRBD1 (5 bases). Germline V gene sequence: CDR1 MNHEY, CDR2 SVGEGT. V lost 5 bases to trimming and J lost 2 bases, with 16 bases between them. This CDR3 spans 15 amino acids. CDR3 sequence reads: CASSTQGARPYEQYF. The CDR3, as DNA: TGTGCCAGCAGTACCCAGGGTGCGAGACCCTACGAGCAGTACTTC.

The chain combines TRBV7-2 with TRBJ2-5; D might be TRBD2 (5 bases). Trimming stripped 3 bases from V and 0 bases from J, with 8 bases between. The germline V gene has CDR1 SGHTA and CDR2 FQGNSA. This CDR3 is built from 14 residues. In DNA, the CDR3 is TGTGCCAGCAGCTTTAACGGGGACCAAGAGACCCAGTACTTC. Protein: CASSFNGDQETQYF.

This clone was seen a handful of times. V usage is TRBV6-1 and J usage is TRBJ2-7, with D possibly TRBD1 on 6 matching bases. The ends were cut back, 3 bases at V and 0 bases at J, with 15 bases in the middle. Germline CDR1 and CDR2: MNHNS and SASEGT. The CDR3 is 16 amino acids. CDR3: CASSDRTAQSSYEQYF. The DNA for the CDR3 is TGTGCCAGCAGTGACAGGACAGCGCAGAGCTCCTACGAGCAGTACTTC.

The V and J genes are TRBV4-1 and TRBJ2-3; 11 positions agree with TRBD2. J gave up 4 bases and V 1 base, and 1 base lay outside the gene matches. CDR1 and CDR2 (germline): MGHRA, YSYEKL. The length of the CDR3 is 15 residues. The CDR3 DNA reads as TGCGCCAGCAGCCAAGGACTAGCGGGACCAGATACGCAGTATTTT. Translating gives CASSQGLAGPDTQYF.

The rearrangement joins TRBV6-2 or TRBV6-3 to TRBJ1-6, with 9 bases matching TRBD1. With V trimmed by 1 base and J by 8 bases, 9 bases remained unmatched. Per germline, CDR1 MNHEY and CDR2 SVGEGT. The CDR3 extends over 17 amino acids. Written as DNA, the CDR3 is TGTGCCAGCAGTTACTTTCTGGGACAGGGTTCCGATTCACCCCTCCACTTT. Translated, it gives CASSYFLGQGSDSPLHF.

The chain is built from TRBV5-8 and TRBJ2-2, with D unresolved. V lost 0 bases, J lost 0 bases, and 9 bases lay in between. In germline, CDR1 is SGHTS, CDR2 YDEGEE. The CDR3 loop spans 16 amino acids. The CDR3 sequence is CASSLVAVPNTGELFF. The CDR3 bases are TGTGCCAGCAGCTTGGTAGCAGTACCGAACACCGGGGAGCTGTTTTTT.

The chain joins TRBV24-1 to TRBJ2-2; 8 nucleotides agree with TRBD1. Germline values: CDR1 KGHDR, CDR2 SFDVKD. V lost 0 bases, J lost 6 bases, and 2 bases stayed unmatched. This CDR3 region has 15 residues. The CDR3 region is CATSDLTGGAGELFF. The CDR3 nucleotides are TGTGCCACCAGTGATTTGACAGGGGGAGCCGGGGAGCTGTTTTTT.